The 14 T cell receptor beta chains listed next were all sequenced from one sample in a study of shared clonotypes between healthy human individuals. Assay used: immunoSEQ multiplex PCR; TCRdb lists only in-frame clones, some missing. The sample has over a million clones, around 82% seen once. Material for sequencing was memory CD4+ T cells from PBMCs. Subset: CD45RA-negative fraction. The receptors originated from a young man in good health. Some clones in this sample may be carry-over from other donors' samples.

V and J are TRBV4-2 and TRBJ1-2; TRBD1 might be the D (6 bases). Trimming pared 0 bases from V and 4 bases from J, leaving 12 bases between. The CDR3 spans 15 residues. Germline-derived CDR1 and CDR2 are LGHNA and YNFKEQ. The CDR3 DNA sequence: TGTGCCAGCAGCCAAGATGCTCGGGGGGCCTATGGCTACACCTTC. Translating gives CASSQDARGAYGYTF.

This chain links TRBV7-3 with TRBJ1-1; D is unresolved. The CDR3 covers 15 residues. V was pared by 1 base and J by 2 bases, with 11 bases between. Per the germline V gene, CDR1 is SGHTA and CDR2 is FQGTGA. The DNA for the CDR3 is TGTGCCAGCAGCTTAATGGGCCCCGACAACACTGAAGCTTTCTTT. It translates to CASSLMGPDNTEAFF.

CDR3 bases: TGTGCCAGCAGTCCATACTTGAGGGGACGGAGCTCCTACGAGCAGTACTTC. Translated: CASSPYLRGRSSYEQYF. The chain uses TRBV27 and TRBJ2-7; D possibly matches TRBD1 or TRBD2 (5 bases each). Germline values: CDR1 MNHEY, CDR2 SMNVEV (reference sequence). Deletions cut 5 bases from V and 0 bases from J, with 20 bases between. This CDR3 region has 17 residues.

The CDR3 coding sequence is TGTGCCAGCAGCTTAGGGGCCTTGGGGAATGGCTACACCTTC. Its translation is CASSLGALGNGYTF. The rearrangement uses TRBV7-2 and TRBJ1-2; unclear D gene. Germline V gene lookup returns CDR1 SGHTA and CDR2 FQGNSA. V lost 1 base and J 6 bases, leaving 12 bases between the germline ends. This CDR3 has 14 amino acids. The full variable domain, in which reference TRBV7-2 and TRBJ1-2 provide the parts outside the CDR3, is GAGVSQSPSNKVTEKGKDVELRCDPISGHTALYWYRQSLGQGLEFLIYFQGNSAPDKSGLPSDRFSAERTGGSVSTLTIQRTQQEDSAVYLCASSLGALGNGYTFGSGTRLTVV.

The chain recombines TRBV5-1 with TRBJ1-3, with TRBD1 as a possible D gene (5 bases). Germline V gene sequence: CDR1 SGHRS, CDR2 YFSETQ. This CDR3 comprises 15 residues. The V and J ends lost 0 bases and 7 bases respectively, with 14 bases between them. For the CDR3, the DNA is TGCGCCAGCAGCTTGGCCTCTTTTGGGGGGAACACCATATATTTT. Its translation is CASSLASFGGNTIYF.

The sample holds one count of this clone. The chain uses TRBV30 and TRBJ1-2; no firm D call. There are 12 residues in the CDR3. V was shortened by 0 bases and J by 8 bases, with 10 bases between the two germline ends. Germline lookup yields CDR1 GTSNPN and CDR2 SVGIG (reference sequence). CDR3 amino acids: CAWSVGGLGYTF. CDR3 DNA: TGTGCCTGGAGTGTGGGCGGATTGGGCTACACCTTC.

CDR3 sequence reads: CASSRLAGVGQQFF. The CDR3, as DNA: TGTGCCAGCAGTCGTCTAGCGGGAGTCGGACAGCAGTTCTTC. This chain uses TRBV28 with TRBJ2-1; TRBD2 agrees at 10 bases. Per the germline V gene, CDR1 is MDHEN and CDR2 is SYDVKM. The CDR3 is made up of 14 amino acids. V lost 5 bases to trimming and J lost 11 bases; unmatched junction nucleotides: 9.

Comments on this clone: Additional DNA sequences in this sample encode the identical CDR3. The chain has TRBV30 and TRBJ2-7; no clear D. Trimming pared 0 bases from V and 1 base from J, leaving 10 bases between. In germline, CDR1 is GTSNPN, CDR2 SVGIG (reference sequence). This CDR3 has 14 residues. The chain's CDR3 is CAWSVRGGSYEQYF. CDR3 DNA: TGTGCCTGGAGTGTACGCGGTGGGTCCTACGAGCAGTACTTC.

The rearrangement joins TRBV7-3 to TRBJ2-1; 9 positions match TRBD2. V was clipped by 7 bases and J by 5 bases; unmatched bases: 3. The CDR3 totals 13 residues. Germline CDR1 and CDR2: SGHTA and FQGTGA. CDR3 loop: CASTSGTDNEQFF. The CDR3 nucleotides read TGTGCCAGCACTAGCGGGACCGACAATGAGCAGTTCTTC.

This chain's CDR3 is CASSLTSGRAGDTQYF. The CDR3 DNA sequence: TGCGCCAGCAGCTTGACTAGCGGGAGGGCCGGAGATACGCAGTATTTT. The genes are TRBV5-1 and TRBJ2-3; TRBD2 agrees at 13 bases. The junction had 4 bases not matched to a gene; V was cut back by 1 base and J by 5 bases. The CDR3 has 16 amino acids. The germline CDR1 and CDR2 sequences are SGHRS and YFSETQ.

This clone appeared a single time. The chain employs TRBV4-3 and TRBJ2-1; 8 nucleotides agree with TRBD1. CDR3 length: 16 residues. V shed 2 bases and J 4 bases; nucleotides not matched to a gene: 7. Germline V CDR1 and CDR2: LGHNA, YSLEER. The CDR3 nucleotides read TGCGCCAGCAGCCAAAGGGTTCAGGGGGCGTACAATGAGCAGTTCTTC. Translation: CASSQRVQGAYNEQFF.

Remarks on this clone: Within the sample, other DNA sequences also encode this same CDR3. This rearrangement joins TRBV28 to TRBJ1-4, with a possible D match to TRBD1 (6 bases). V lost 3 bases to trimming and J lost 3 bases, with 8 bases between them. Germline CDR1 and CDR2: MDHEN and SYDVKM. This CDR3 is 14 amino acids long. Here the CDR3 DNA reads TGTGCCAGCAGTTTCGGACAGTCTAATGAAAAACTGTTTTTT. It encodes CASSFGQSNEKLFF.

This chain uses TRBV13 with TRBJ2-5; a possible D gene is TRBD2 (5 bases). The germline V and J ends were trimmed by 2 bases and 0 bases, with 16 bases remaining between them. The CDR3 runs to 17 residues. Germline lookup yields CDR1 PRHDT and CDR2 FYEKMQ (reference sequence). CDR3 amino acids: CASSLWVAWEHQETQYF. DNA of the CDR3: TGTGCCAGCAGCTTATGGGTGGCTTGGGAGCACCAAGAGACCCAGTACTTC.

This clone was observed once. J is TRBJ2-3 and V is TRBV7-8; D tentatively fits TRBD1 or TRBD2 (5 bases each). This CDR3 has 16 residues. V was clipped by 1 base and J by 3 bases, with 14 bases between them. Germline-derived CDR1 and CDR2 are SGHVS and FQNEAQ. In DNA form, the CDR3 reads TGTGCCAGCAGCTTAGGGGGGATACGGCCGACAGATACGCAGTATTTT. It translates to CASSLGGIRPTDTQYF.